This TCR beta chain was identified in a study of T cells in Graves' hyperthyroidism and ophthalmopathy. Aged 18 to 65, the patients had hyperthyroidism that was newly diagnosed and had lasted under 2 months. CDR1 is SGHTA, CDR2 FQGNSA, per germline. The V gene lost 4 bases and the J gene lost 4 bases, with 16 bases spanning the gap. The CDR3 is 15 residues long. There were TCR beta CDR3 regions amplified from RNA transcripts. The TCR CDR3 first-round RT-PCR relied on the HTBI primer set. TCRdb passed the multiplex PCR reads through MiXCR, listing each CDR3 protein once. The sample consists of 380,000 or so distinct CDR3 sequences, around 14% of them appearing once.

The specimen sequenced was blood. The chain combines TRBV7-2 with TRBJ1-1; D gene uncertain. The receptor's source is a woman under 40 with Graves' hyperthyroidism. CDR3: CASSSLGVQSTEAFF. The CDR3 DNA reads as TGTGCCAGCAGCTCCCTTGGTGTGCAAAGCACTGAAGCTTTCTTT.